Listed below are T cell receptor beta chains from one sample, sequenced in a study of blood T cell repertoires in COVID-19. Measured with immunoSEQ multiplex PCR; TCRdb has only the in-frame clones, and not every one. The table lists about 150,000 clones, more than 75% of them singletons. Source material: PBMCs or T cells enriched from blood (not recorded which). The source is a woman aged 45-65 years who had recovered from COVID-19. CDR3s include the opening cysteine and the closing phenylalanine or tryptophan. A D gene is named only where the DNA matches it firmly. Only part of the rows carry a size: once, few, many, or a class if the clone is expanded.

>few|TRBV5-4|TRBJ2-5|-
TGTGCCAGCAGCTTTCCTAGCCAGGAGACCCAGTACTTC
CASSFPSQETQYF
>-|TRBV16|TRBJ1-6|-
TGTGCCAGCAGCCAATGGGGCGGTTATAATTCACCCCTCCACTTT
CASSQWGGYNSPLHF
>-|TRBV5-1|TRBJ1-1|-
TGCGCCAGCAGCTCAATGAACACTGAAGCTTTCTTT
CASSSMNTEAFF
>-|TRBV28|TRBJ2-1|TRBD1
TGTGCCAGCAGTTACCTGGACAGGGACAATGAGCAGTTCTTC
CASSYLDRDNEQFF
>-|TRBV5-4|TRBJ1-4|-
TGTGCCAGCAGCGACGACGGACTAGCTGAAAAACTGTTTTTT
CASSDDGLAEKLFF
>once|TRBV3-1/TRBV3-2|TRBJ1-4|-
TGTGCCAGCAGCCAATTCCCAGGATTGCCGAATGAAAAACTGTTTTTT
CASSQFPGLPNEKLFF
>-|TRBV7-2|TRBJ2-2|TRBD2
TGTGCCAGCAGCTTCACGGGGGGGCGGTACACCGGGGAGCTGTTTTTT
CASSFTGGRYTGELFF
>-|TRBV19|TRBJ2-3|-
TGTGCCAGTAGTATTCGGGCGGGGTGGACAGATACGCAGTATTTT
CASSIRAGWTDTQYF
>-|TRBV7-3|TRBJ2-5|-
TGTGCCAGCAGCACCGGGGTGAGACAGACCCAGTACTTC
CASSTGVRQTQYF
>-|TRBV7-2|TRBJ2-2|-
TGTGCCAGCACCCTAGAGCCTGTCGGGGAGCTGTTTTTT
CASTLEPVGELFF
>-|TRBV7-7|TRBJ2-1|TRBD1
TGTGCCAGCAGCTTAGCAAACCGACAGGGGCTAGCGCCGAGCTCCTACAATGAGCAGTTCTTC
CASSLANRQGLAPSSYNEQFF
>few|TRBV29-1|TRBJ1-1|-
TGCAGCGTTGGACCACGGGGGGCGGCTTTCTTT
CSVGPRGAAFF
>-|TRBV29-1|TRBJ1-1|-
TGCAGCGTTGCGGTTTCTCAGAGGACTGAAGCTTTCTTT
CSVAVSQRTEAFF
>-|TRBV30|TRBJ1-3|TRBD1
TGTGCCTTGACAGGGTCCATAGGTGGAAACACCATATATTTT
CALTGSIGGNTIYF
>few|TRBV29-1|TRBJ1-1|-
TGCAGCGTTGTGGTGACGGGAACTGAAGCTTTCTTT
CSVVVTGTEAFF